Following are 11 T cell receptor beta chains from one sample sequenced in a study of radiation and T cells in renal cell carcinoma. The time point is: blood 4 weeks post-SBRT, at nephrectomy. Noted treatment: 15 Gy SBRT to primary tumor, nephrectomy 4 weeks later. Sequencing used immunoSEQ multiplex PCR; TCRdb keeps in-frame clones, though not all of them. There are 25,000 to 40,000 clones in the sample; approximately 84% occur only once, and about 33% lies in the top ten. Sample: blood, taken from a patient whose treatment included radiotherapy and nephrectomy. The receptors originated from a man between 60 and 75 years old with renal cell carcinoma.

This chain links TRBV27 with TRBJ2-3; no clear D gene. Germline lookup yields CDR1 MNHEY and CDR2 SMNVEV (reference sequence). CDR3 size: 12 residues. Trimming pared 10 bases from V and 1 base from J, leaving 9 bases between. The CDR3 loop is CAIGLRTDTQYF. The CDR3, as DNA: TGTGCCATCGGCTTACGCACAGATACGCAGTATTTT.

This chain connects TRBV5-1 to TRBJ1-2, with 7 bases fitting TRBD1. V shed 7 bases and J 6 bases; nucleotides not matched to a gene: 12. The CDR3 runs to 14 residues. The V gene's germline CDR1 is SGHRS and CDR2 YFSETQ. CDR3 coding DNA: TGCGCCAGCCGCCGGGCCGGGACAGCAAATGGCTACACCTTC. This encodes CASRRAGTANGYTF.

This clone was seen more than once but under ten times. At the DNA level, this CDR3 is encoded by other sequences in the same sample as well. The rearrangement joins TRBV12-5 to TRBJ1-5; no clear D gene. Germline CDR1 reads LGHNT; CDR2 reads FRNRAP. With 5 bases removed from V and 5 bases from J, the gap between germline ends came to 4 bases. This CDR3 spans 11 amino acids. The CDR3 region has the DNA TGTGCTAGTGGTATTCATCAGCCCCAGCATTTT. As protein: CASGIHQPQHF.

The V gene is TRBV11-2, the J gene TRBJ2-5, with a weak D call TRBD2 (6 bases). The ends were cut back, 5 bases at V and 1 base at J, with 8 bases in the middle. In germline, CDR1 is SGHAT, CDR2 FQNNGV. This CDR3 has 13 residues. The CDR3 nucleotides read TGTGCCAGCAGCAAGGGAGGCCAAGAGACCCAGTACTTC. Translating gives CASSKGGQETQYF.

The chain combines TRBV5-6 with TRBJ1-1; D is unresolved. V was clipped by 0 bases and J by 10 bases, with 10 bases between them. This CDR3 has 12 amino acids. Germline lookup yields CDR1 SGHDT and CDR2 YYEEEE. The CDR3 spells CASSLDGRGAFF. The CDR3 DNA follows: TGTGCCAGCAGCTTGGATGGTCGAGGAGCTTTCTTT. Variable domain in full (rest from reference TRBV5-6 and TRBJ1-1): DAGVTQSPTHLIKTRGQQVTLRCSPKSGHDTVSWYQQALGQGPQFIFQYYEEEERQRGNFPDRFSGHQFPNYSSELNVNALLLGDSALYLCASSLDGRGAFFGQGTRLTVV.

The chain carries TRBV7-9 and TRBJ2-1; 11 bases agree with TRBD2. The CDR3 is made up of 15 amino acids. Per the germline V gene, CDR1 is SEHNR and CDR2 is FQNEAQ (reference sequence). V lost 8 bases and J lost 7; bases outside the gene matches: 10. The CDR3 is CASGVGLAVRNEQFF. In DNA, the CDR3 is TGTGCCAGCGGGGTGGGACTAGCGGTCAGAAATGAGCAGTTCTTC.

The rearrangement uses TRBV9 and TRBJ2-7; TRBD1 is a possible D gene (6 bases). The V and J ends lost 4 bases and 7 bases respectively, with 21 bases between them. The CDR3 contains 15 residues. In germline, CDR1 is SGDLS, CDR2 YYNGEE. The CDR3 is CASSPSTGSLGEQYF. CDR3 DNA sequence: TGTGCCAGCAGCCCAAGCACAGGGTCCTTAGGGGAGCAGTACTTC.

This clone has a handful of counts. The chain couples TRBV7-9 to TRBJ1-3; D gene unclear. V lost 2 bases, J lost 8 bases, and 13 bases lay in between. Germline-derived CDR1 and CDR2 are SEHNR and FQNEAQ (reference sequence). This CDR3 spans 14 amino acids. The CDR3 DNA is TGTGCCAGCAGCTTATCGGTTTTTAGGGACACCATATATTTT. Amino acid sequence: CASSLSVFRDTIYF.

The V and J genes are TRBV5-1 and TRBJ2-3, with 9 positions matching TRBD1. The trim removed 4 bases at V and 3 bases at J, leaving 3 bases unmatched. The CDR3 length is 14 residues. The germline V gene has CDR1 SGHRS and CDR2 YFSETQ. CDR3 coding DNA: TGCGCCAGCAGCAGGACAGGGGTGACAGATACGCAGTATTTT. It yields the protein CASSRTGVTDTQYF.

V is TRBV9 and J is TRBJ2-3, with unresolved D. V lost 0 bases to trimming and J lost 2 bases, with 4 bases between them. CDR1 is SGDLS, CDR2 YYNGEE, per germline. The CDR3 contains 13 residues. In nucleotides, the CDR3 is TGTGCCAGCAGCGTAGCTTTCACAGATACGCAGTATTTT. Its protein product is CASSVAFTDTQYF.

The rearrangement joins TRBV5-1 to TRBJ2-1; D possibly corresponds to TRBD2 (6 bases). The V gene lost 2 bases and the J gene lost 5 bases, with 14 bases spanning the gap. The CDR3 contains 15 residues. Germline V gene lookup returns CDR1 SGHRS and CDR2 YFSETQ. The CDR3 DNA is TGCGCCAGCAGCTTTTCGGGACTGTATGACAATGAGCAGTTCTTC. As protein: CASSFSGLYDNEQFF.